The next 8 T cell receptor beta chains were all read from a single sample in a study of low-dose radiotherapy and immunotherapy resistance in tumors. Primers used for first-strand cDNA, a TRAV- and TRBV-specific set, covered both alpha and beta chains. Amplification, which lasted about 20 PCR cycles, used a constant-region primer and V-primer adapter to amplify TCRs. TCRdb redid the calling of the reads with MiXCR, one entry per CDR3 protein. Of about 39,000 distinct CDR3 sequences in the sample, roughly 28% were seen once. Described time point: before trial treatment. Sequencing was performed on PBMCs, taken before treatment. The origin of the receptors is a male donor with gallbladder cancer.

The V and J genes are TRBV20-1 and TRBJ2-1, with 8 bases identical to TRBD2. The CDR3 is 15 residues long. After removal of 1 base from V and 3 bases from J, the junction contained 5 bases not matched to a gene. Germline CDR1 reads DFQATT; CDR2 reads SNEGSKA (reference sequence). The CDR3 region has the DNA TGCAGTGCTAGAGGAATAGCGGGGAACTACAATGAGCAGTTCTTC. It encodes CSARGIAGNYNEQFF.

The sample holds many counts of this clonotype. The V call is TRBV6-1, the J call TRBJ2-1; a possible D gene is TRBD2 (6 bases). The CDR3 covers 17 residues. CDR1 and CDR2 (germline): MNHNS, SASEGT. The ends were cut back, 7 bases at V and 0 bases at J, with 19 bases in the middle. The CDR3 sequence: CASISGGRPSSYNEQFF. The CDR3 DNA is TGTGCCAGCATCTCCGGGGGACGCCCGTCCTCCTACAATGAGCAGTTCTTC.

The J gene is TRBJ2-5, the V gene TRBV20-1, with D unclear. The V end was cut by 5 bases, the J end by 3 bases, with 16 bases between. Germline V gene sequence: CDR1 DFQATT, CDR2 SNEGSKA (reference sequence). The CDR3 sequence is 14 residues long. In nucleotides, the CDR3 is TGCAGTGCTCTTAGCCCGGGTACGGAAGAGACCCAGTACTTC. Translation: CSALSPGTEETQYF.

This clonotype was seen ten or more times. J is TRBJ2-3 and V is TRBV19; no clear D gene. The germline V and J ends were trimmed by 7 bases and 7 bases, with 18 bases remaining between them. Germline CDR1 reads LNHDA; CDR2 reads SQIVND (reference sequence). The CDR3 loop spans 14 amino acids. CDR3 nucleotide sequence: TGTGCCAGTACAGCCTCAACCATGAAAAATACGCAGTATTTT. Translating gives CASTASTMKNTQYF.

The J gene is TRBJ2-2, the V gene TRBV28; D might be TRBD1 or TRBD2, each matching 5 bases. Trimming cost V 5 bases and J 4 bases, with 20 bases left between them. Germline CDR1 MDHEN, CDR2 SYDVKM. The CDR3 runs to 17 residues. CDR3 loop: CASSTYPGTEITGELFF. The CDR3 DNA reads TGTGCCAGCAGTACTTATCCCGGGACGGAAATCACCGGGGAGCTGTTTTTT.

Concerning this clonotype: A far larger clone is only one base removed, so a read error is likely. The CDR3 protein is CAISLRVTYEQYF. As DNA, the CDR3 is TGTGCCATCAGTTTGAGGGTTACCTACGAGCAGTACTTC. The chain recombines TRBV12-3 or TRBV12-4 with TRBJ2-7, with a weak D call TRBD2 (5 bases). The CDR3 consists of 13 residues.

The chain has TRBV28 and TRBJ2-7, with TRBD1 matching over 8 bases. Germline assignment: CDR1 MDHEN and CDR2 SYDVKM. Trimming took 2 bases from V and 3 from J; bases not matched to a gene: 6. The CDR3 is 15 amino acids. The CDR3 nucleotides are TGTGCCAGCAGTTTAGTTACAGGGGGGAACTACGAGCAGTACTTC. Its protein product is CASSLVTGGNYEQYF. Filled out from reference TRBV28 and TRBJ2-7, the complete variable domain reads DVKVTQSSRYLVKRTGEKVFLECVQDMDHENMFWYRQDPGLGLRLIYFSYDVKMKEKGDIPEGYSVSREKKERFSLILESASTNQTSMYLCASSLVTGGNYEQYFGPGTRLTVT.

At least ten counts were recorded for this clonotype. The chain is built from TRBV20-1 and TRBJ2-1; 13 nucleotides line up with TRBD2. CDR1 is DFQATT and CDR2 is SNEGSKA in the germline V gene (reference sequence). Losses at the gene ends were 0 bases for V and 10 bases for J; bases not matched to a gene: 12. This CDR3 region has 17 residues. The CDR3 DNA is TGCAGTGCTAGAGATGGGTTTGGACTAGCGGGAGAATGGGAGCAGTTCTTC. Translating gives CSARDGFGLAGEWEQFF.